This T cell receptor (beta chain) is drawn from a study of T cell responses to AZD1222 COVID-19 vaccine. Regarding the study as a whole: The repertoires were collected only after the peak T cell response. Recipients of AZD1222 seropositive at baseline numbered only 5 to 7. The donor cohort was predominantly white British with a female majority, and clonal diversity may have been underestimated. Nearly half of spike-specific TCRs reportedly target variant regions that are unmutated in the B.1.351 and B.1.1.7 variants.

This clone was seen only a few times. Its antigen is undetermined. Clones were sequenced by immunoSEQ multiplex PCR, and TCRdb holds only the in-frame ones, with some missing. The repertoire has 170,000 or so clones, 87% of them found once; the top ten carry less than 3%. The clonotype originates from an adult in good health. The source was peripheral blood, collected on day 0 of AZD1222 vaccination.

The CDR3 coding sequence is TGTGCCACCAGCAGAGATCTGAAGAACACTGAAGCTTTCTTT. Translation gives CATSRDLKNTEAFF. The chain employs TRBV15 and TRBJ1-1; D gene unclear. Germline lookup yields CDR1 LNHNV and CDR2 YYDKDF (reference sequence). Trimming cost V 0 bases and J 1 base, with 6 bases left between them. This CDR3 comprises 14 residues.